This TCR beta chain came from a study of T cell responses to AZD1222 COVID-19 vaccine. In germline, CDR1 is ENHRY, CDR2 SYGVKD. With 8 bases removed from V and 3 bases from J, the gap between germline ends came to 11 bases. The CDR3 is 13 amino acids. In the case of this clone: Its antigen is not known.

Overall study results and limits: Regions left unmutated in variants are reportedly the target of nearly half of spike-specific TCRs. The study sampled repertoires only after the peak T cell response. Spike-specific TCR breadth and depth rose after two AZD1222 doses. CD4 TCRs linked to vaccination spanned spike, dominating at 160-218 and 743-854.

Measured with immunoSEQ multiplex PCR; TCRdb has only the in-frame clones, and not every one. Here the sample spans under 150,000 clones, around 88% being singletons. The clonotype was recovered from an adult who received the AZD1222 COVID-19 vaccine. V gene TRBV10-3 combines with J gene TRBJ1-5, with D uncertain. Specimen: peripheral blood, collected 28 days after the second AZD1222 dose. DNA for the CDR3: TGTGCCATCTCGGACGGATTCAATCAGCCCCAGCATTTT. It translates to CAISDGFNQPQHF.